These T cell receptor beta chains were read from a single sample in a study of cytomegalovirus exposure and HLA in healthy donors. TCRdb's table, derived via immunoSEQ multiplex PCR, lists solely in-frame clones and lacks some. The sample has more than 100,000 clones, about 9.1% seen once. The sequenced material came from PBMCs. The receptors originated from a woman aged 40 to 50 in good health and CMV-seropositive. CDR3s include the opening cysteine and the closing phenylalanine or tryptophan. The order of the fields is V gene, J gene, clone size, D gene, CDR3 protein, CDR3 DNA. The D gene is left open where the match is weak. Expanded clones get a size class; other rows say once, few or many, or leave the size out.

v_call: TRBV7-9; j_call: TRBJ1-4; clone_size: few; d_call: TRBD1; cdr3_aa: CASSRRRQGYEKLFF; cdr3_nt: TGTGCCAGCAGCCGACGCAGACAGGGCTATGAAAAACTGTTTTTT
v_call: TRBV6-5; j_call: TRBJ1-3; clone_size: few; d_call: .; cdr3_aa: CASSYAALGDTIYF; cdr3_nt: TGTGCCAGCAGTTACGCCGCTTTGGGAGACACCATATATTTT
v_call: TRBV19; j_call: TRBJ1-4; clone_size: .; d_call: TRBD1; cdr3_aa: CASRDRGSTNEKLFF; cdr3_nt: TGTGCCAGTAGGGACAGGGGTTCCACTAATGAAAAACTGTTTTTT
v_call: TRBV5-6; j_call: TRBJ1-6; clone_size: few; d_call: TRBD1; cdr3_aa: CASSPGDSGGSPLHF; cdr3_nt: TGTGCCAGCAGCCCCGGGGACAGCGGGGGCTCACCCCTCCACTTT
v_call: TRBV7-3; j_call: TRBJ2-5; clone_size: .; d_call: TRBD2; cdr3_aa: CASSLGGGSETQYF; cdr3_nt: TGTGCCAGCAGCTTAGGGGGGGGTTCCGAGACCCAGTACTTC
v_call: TRBV25-1; j_call: TRBJ1-5; clone_size: few; d_call: .; cdr3_aa: CASSDISNQPQHF; cdr3_nt: TGTGCCAGCAGTGACATTAGCAATCAGCCCCAGCATTTT
v_call: TRBV4-3; j_call: TRBJ2-1; clone_size: few; d_call: TRBD2; cdr3_aa: CASSSGLASEQFF; cdr3_nt: TGCGCCAGCAGCTCGGGACTAGCGAGTGAGCAGTTCTTC
v_call: TRBV5-1; j_call: TRBJ2-5; clone_size: .; d_call: .; cdr3_aa: CASSLLGLFTGETQYF; cdr3_nt: TGCGCCAGCAGCTTGTTAGGACTCTTCACGGGCGAGACCCAGTACTTC
v_call: TRBV11-3; j_call: TRBJ2-5; clone_size: .; d_call: .; cdr3_aa: CASTTGGLRGETQYF; cdr3_nt: TGTGCCAGCACCACCGGGGGATTACGAGGAGAGACCCAGTACTTC
v_call: TRBV10-3; j_call: TRBJ2-5; clone_size: .; d_call: TRBD2; cdr3_aa: CAISTSGPYQETQYF; cdr3_nt: TGTGCCATCAGTACTAGCGGACCATACCAAGAGACCCAGTACTTC
v_call: TRBV9; j_call: TRBJ1-2; clone_size: .; d_call: .; cdr3_aa: CASSVDPRGGYTF; cdr3_nt: TGTGCCAGCAGCGTAGACCCCCGGGGAGGCTACACCTTC
v_call: TRBV5-1; j_call: TRBJ1-2; clone_size: .; d_call: TRBD1; cdr3_aa: CASSSEGQGGDYGYTF; cdr3_nt: TGCGCCAGCAGTTCCGAGGGACAGGGCGGGGACTATGGCTACACCTTC
v_call: TRBV6-1; j_call: TRBJ2-1; clone_size: few; d_call: TRBD2; cdr3_aa: CASRIAGPSYNEQFF; cdr3_nt: TGTGCCAGCAGGATAGCGGGGCCCTCCTACAATGAGCAGTTCTTC
v_call: TRBV19; j_call: TRBJ1-1; clone_size: .; d_call: .; cdr3_aa: CASSSQGGLKTEAFF; cdr3_nt: TGTGCCAGTAGTAGTCAGGGAGGATTGAAGACTGAGGCTTTCTTT
v_call: TRBV15; j_call: TRBJ2-7; clone_size: few; d_call: TRBD2; cdr3_aa: CATSRERGETYEQYF; cdr3_nt: TGTGCCACCAGCAGAGAGCGGGGGGAAACCTACGAGCAGTACTTC
v_call: TRBV6-6; j_call: TRBJ1-2; clone_size: .; d_call: TRBD1; cdr3_aa: CASSYPGQGGGYTF; cdr3_nt: TGTGCCAGCAGTTACCCGGGACAGGGCGGTGGCTACACCTTC
v_call: TRBV7-9; j_call: TRBJ2-1; clone_size: .; d_call: TRBD1; cdr3_aa: CASSLIGRGRSGVNEQFF; cdr3_nt: TGTGCCAGCAGCTTAATCGGCAGGGGGCGGTCAGGGGTCAATGAGCAGTTCTTC
v_call: TRBV6-5; j_call: TRBJ1-5; clone_size: few; d_call: TRBD1; cdr3_aa: CASSRDRGSNQPQHF; cdr3_nt: TGTGCCAGCAGTCGAGACAGGGGCAGCAATCAGCCCCAGCATTTT
v_call: TRBV7-6; j_call: TRBJ2-7; clone_size: few; d_call: TRBD1; cdr3_aa: CASSRTGGYEQYF; cdr3_nt: TGTGCCAGCAGCCGGACAGGGGGGTACGAGCAGTACTTC
v_call: TRBV6-6; j_call: TRBJ2-7; clone_size: .; d_call: .; cdr3_aa: CASSYGGRVYEQYF; cdr3_nt: TGTGCCAGCAGTTACGGGGGCAGGGTCTACGAGCAGTACTTC
v_call: TRBV5-1; j_call: TRBJ1-1; clone_size: .; d_call: .; cdr3_aa: CASSFVQGNTEAFF; cdr3_nt: TGCGCCAGCAGCTTCGTCCAGGGCAACACTGAAGCTTTCTTT
v_call: TRBV6-6; j_call: TRBJ1-6; clone_size: .; d_call: TRBD1; cdr3_aa: CASKGTGDSPLHF; cdr3_nt: TGTGCCAGCAAAGGGACAGGGGATTCACCCCTCCACTTT
v_call: TRBV5-1; j_call: TRBJ2-1; clone_size: .; d_call: TRBD2; cdr3_aa: CASSFGLAGGSYNEQFF; cdr3_nt: TGCGCCAGCAGCTTCGGACTAGCGGGGGGGTCCTACAATGAGCAGTTCTTC
v_call: TRBV6-1; j_call: TRBJ2-7; clone_size: few; d_call: .; cdr3_aa: CASSDRTAGTYEQYF; cdr3_nt: TGTGCCAGCAGTGATCGGACGGCGGGAACCTACGAGCAGTACTTC
v_call: TRBV7-2; j_call: TRBJ1-1; clone_size: .; d_call: .; cdr3_aa: CASSLWMGPGQGTEAFF; cdr3_nt: TGTGCCAGCAGCTTATGGATGGGGCCTGGCCAAGGCACTGAAGCTTTCTTT
v_call: TRBV12-5; j_call: TRBJ1-4; clone_size: .; d_call: TRBD1; cdr3_aa: CASGLVLDRGREKLFF; cdr3_nt: TGTGCTAGTGGTTTGGTACTTGACAGGGGCCGTGAAAAACTGTTTTTT
v_call: TRBV29-1; j_call: TRBJ2-7; clone_size: .; d_call: .; cdr3_aa: CSVERQGGFEQYF; cdr3_nt: TGCAGCGTTGAAAGGCAGGGTGGTTTCGAGCAGTACTTC
v_call: TRBV6-5; j_call: TRBJ2-1; clone_size: few; d_call: TRBD2; cdr3_aa: CASSFSGGSEFF; cdr3_nt: TGTGCCAGCAGCTTTAGCGGGGGCTCAGAGTTCTTC
v_call: TRBV5-6; j_call: TRBJ2-3; clone_size: .; d_call: .; cdr3_aa: CASSRGTASTDTQYF; cdr3_nt: TGTGCCAGCAGCCGGGGGACAGCTAGCACAGATACGCAGTATTTT
v_call: TRBV14; j_call: TRBJ2-7; clone_size: .; d_call: .; cdr3_aa: CASSQGAGAYYEQYF; cdr3_nt: TGTGCCAGCAGCCAAGGGGCGGGGGCATACTACGAGCAGTACTTC
v_call: TRBV6-5; j_call: TRBJ1-2; clone_size: few; d_call: TRBD1; cdr3_aa: CASTNDRGLGYTF; cdr3_nt: TGTGCCAGCACCAACGACAGGGGGCTAGGCTACACCTTC
v_call: TRBV5-1; j_call: TRBJ2-1; clone_size: .; d_call: TRBD1; cdr3_aa: CASSLIGTGGDEQFF; cdr3_nt: TGCGCCAGCAGCTTGATCGGGACAGGGGGGGATGAGCAGTTCTTC
v_call: TRBV9; j_call: TRBJ2-1; clone_size: .; d_call: .; cdr3_aa: CASSVEPRGSHNEQFF; cdr3_nt: TGTGCCAGCAGCGTAGAACCTAGGGGTTCCCACAATGAGCAGTTCTTC
v_call: TRBV29-1; j_call: TRBJ2-5; clone_size: .; d_call: .; cdr3_aa: CSAAGTIGETQYF; cdr3_nt: TGCAGCGCGGCCGGGACAATTGGAGAGACCCAGTACTTC
v_call: TRBV7-4; j_call: TRBJ1-2; clone_size: .; d_call: TRBD1; cdr3_aa: CASSARTGGEVSNYGYTF; cdr3_nt: TGTGCCAGCAGCGCTCGGACAGGGGGCGAAGTCTCTAACTATGGCTACACCTTC
v_call: TRBV7-2; j_call: TRBJ2-4; clone_size: few; d_call: .; cdr3_aa: CASSPLGNIQYF; cdr3_nt: TGTGCCAGCAGCCCGCTAGGCAACATTCAGTACTTC
v_call: TRBV5-6; j_call: TRBJ2-3; clone_size: few; d_call: .; cdr3_aa: CASSQGDTQYF; cdr3_nt: TGTGCCAGCAGCCAGGGGGATACGCAGTATTTT
v_call: TRBV9; j_call: TRBJ2-3; clone_size: few; d_call: TRBD2; cdr3_aa: CASSGGGITDTQYF; cdr3_nt: TGTGCCAGCAGCGGGGGGGGGATTACAGATACGCAGTATTTT
v_call: TRBV6-1; j_call: TRBJ1-6; clone_size: .; d_call: TRBD1; cdr3_aa: CASRVRDRDSPLHF; cdr3_nt: TGTGCCAGCAGAGTCCGGGACAGGGATTCACCCCTCCACTTT
v_call: TRBV6-5; j_call: TRBJ2-1; clone_size: few; d_call: TRBD2; cdr3_aa: CASSYRGGPYNEQFF; cdr3_nt: TGTGCCAGCAGTTACCGGGGGGGCCCCTACAATGAGCAGTTCTTC
v_call: TRBV7-6; j_call: TRBJ1-2; clone_size: .; d_call: TRBD1; cdr3_aa: CASSSQGAFGYTF; cdr3_nt: TGTGCCAGCAGCTCACAGGGGGCCTTTGGCTACACCTTC
v_call: TRBV2; j_call: TRBJ2-7; clone_size: few; d_call: .; cdr3_aa: CASSGGGVPSYEQYF; cdr3_nt: TGTGCCAGCAGTGGCGGCGGGGTCCCTAGCTACGAGCAGTACTTC
v_call: TRBV18; j_call: TRBJ2-3; clone_size: .; d_call: TRBD1; cdr3_aa: CASSQFLDRVGTDTQYF; cdr3_nt: TGTGCCAGCTCACAGTTTTTAGACAGGGTAGGCACAGATACGCAGTATTTT
v_call: TRBV6-5; j_call: TRBJ1-6; clone_size: .; d_call: .; cdr3_aa: CASSPGSVNSPLHF; cdr3_nt: TGTGCCAGCAGCCCAGGGTCCGTGAATTCACCCCTCCACTTT
v_call: TRBV5-6; j_call: TRBJ1-4; clone_size: few; d_call: .; cdr3_aa: CASRRAGEEKLFF; cdr3_nt: TGTGCCAGCAGAAGAGCAGGGGAGGAAAAACTGTTTTTT